Listed below are T cell receptor beta chains from one sample, sequenced in a study of patients and donors after allogeneic stem cell transplantation. TCRdb reprocessed the RT-PCR reads with MiXCR, giving one entry per CDR3 protein. The sample lists about a million distinct CDR3 sequences, around 17% occurring once. The sample taken for sequencing was blood, either unsorted or a sorted T cell fraction (not recorded which). These receptors were collected from a human donor who was either an allogeneic HSCT recipient or a stem cell or donor lymphocyte infusion donor (not recorded which). It is not recorded whose cells these are; they may come from a transplant donor. Both conserved end residues are part of each CDR3. A D gene is named only where the DNA matches it firmly. The listing skips clone size in some rows; elsewhere it reads once, few, many or a size class.

d_call | clone_size | j_call | v_call | cdr3_nt | cdr3_aa
TRBD1 | - | TRBJ1-4 | TRBV6-1 | TGTGCCAGCAGTCCCGGACAGGCAACTAATGAAAAACTGTTTTTT | CASSPGQATNEKLFF
TRBD1 | few | TRBJ1-5 | TRBV4-2 | TGTGCCAGCAGCCAAGAGGACAGCTTGGGACAGCGCAATCAGCCCCAGCATTTT | CASSQEDSLGQRNQPQHF
- | - | TRBJ2-3 | TRBV10-3 | TGTGCCATCAGTGAGGAGGGCCCGCCAGATACGCAGTATTTT | CAISEEGPPDTQYF
- | few | TRBJ1-1 | TRBV5-1 | TGCGCCAGCAGCCCCCACCCAGGGAACACTGAAGCTTTCTTT | CASSPHPGNTEAFF
- | - | TRBJ1-2 | TRBV27 | TGTGCCAGCACCACCTCCCGGACCAGTAACTATGGCTACACCTTC | CASTTSRTSNYGYTF
- | - | TRBJ2-7 | TRBV6-1 | TGTGCCAGCAGCACCGGGCGCAGGCCCGACCTTTGGTTCTACGAGCAGTACTTC | CASSTGRRPDLWFYEQYF
TRBD1 | - | TRBJ1-1 | TRBV7-8 | TGTGCCAGCAGCGACACAGGGGGGAACACTGAAGCTTTCTTT | CASSDTGGNTEAFF
TRBD1 | many | TRBJ2-7 | TRBV5-1 | TGCGCCAGCAGCTTGTGGACAGGTTCCTACGAGCAGTACTTC | CASSLWTGSYEQYF
TRBD2 | - | TRBJ2-2 | TRBV4-2 | TGTGCCAGCAGCCAAGGGACTAGCCCGGGGCCCGGGGAGCTGTTTTTT | CASSQGTSPGPGELFF
- | - | TRBJ1-6 | TRBV7-9 | TGTGCCAGCAGCACCTCGTTGAGGGCCTATTCACCCCTCCACTTT | CASSTSLRAYSPLHF
- | few | TRBJ2-6 | TRBV2 | TGTGCCAGCGCTACCACAGTCTCTGGGGCCAACGTCCTGACTTTC | CASATTVSGANVLTF
- | few | TRBJ2-7 | TRBV9 | TGTGCCAGCAGCGTTAACAGATACTACGAGCAGTACTTC | CASSVNRYYEQYF
- | few | TRBJ1-3 | TRBV13 | TGTGCCAGCAGCTCCTCAGGGGTGGTAAACACCATATATTTT | CASSSSGVVNTIYF
- | few | TRBJ2-1 | TRBV29-1 | TGCAGCGTTGAGCCCCCTAGGAGCGGCTGGGAGCAGTTCTTC | CSVEPPRSGWEQFF
- | - | TRBJ2-3 | TRBV12-3/TRBV12-4 | TGTGCCAGCAGTTTGAATCCACAGCTCACAGATACGCAGTATTTT | CASSLNPQLTDTQYF